Listed below are T cell receptor beta chains from one sample, sequenced in a study of T-cell reconstitution after alpha-beta-depleted transplantation in children. TCRdb independently ran MiXCR on the PCR reads; one entry per CDR3 protein. The sample shows 900,000 or so distinct CDR3 sequences, under 20% of them seen only once. The specimen comprised PBMCs, mostly from graft donor cells, sampled 360 days after TCRalphabeta/CD19-depleted stem cell transplant. These TCRs come from a male patient between 10 and 17 years old who had a stem cell transplant for acute lymphoblastic leukemia, so the T cells may come from the graft donor. Each CDR3 is given without its conserved first and last residue.

V gene: TRBV10-3; CDR3 length: 12; J gene: TRBJ1-1; CDR3 protein: AISDRTGNTEAF
V gene: TRBV28; CDR3 length: 19; J gene: TRBJ2-3; CDR3 protein: ASSSSRLRPGTATLGDTQY
V gene: TRBV18; CDR3 length: 12; J gene: TRBJ2-7; CDR3 protein: ASSPGRGSYEQY
V gene: TRBV6-1; CDR3 length: 15; J gene: TRBJ2-7; CDR3 protein: ASRRAGLAGVIYEQY
V gene: TRBV5-5; CDR3 length: 11; J gene: TRBJ2-5; CDR3 protein: ASSLVSSETQY
V gene: TRBV11-2; CDR3 length: 12; J gene: TRBJ2-5; CDR3 protein: ASSSRDWGETQY
V gene: TRBV5-1; CDR3 length: 11; J gene: TRBJ1-6; CDR3 protein: ASSLAENAPLH
V gene: TRBV20-1; CDR3 length: 13; J gene: TRBJ2-5; CDR3 protein: SAPEASGSVQTQY
V gene: TRBV5-6; CDR3 length: 16; J gene: TRBJ2-1; CDR3 protein: ASSLGMSSGRSYNEQF
V gene: TRBV5-1; CDR3 length: 20; J gene: TRBJ2-7; CDR3 protein: ASSLTGQGSFMGGPRRYEQY
V gene: TRBV5-1; CDR3 length: 12; J gene: TRBJ2-5; CDR3 protein: ASSLRTEQETQY
V gene: TRBV9; CDR3 length: 14; J gene: TRBJ2-6; CDR3 protein: ASSVSQFSGANVLT
V gene: TRBV9; CDR3 length: 16; J gene: TRBJ2-6; CDR3 protein: ASSPSSPRLPGANVLT
V gene: TRBV4-1; CDR3 length: 14; J gene: TRBJ2-7; CDR3 protein: ASSLSPLADSYEQY
V gene: TRBV20-1; CDR3 length: 15; J gene: TRBJ2-3; CDR3 protein: SARDLKLSGRADTQY
V gene: TRBV5-1; CDR3 length: 14; J gene: TRBJ2-6; CDR3 protein: ASSLRGSSGANVLT
V gene: TRBV5-1; CDR3 length: 14; J gene: TRBJ2-3; CDR3 protein: ASRNGASGRTDTQY
V gene: TRBV12-3/TRBV12-4; CDR3 length: 9; J gene: TRBJ1-1; CDR3 protein: ASSLGGAAF
V gene: TRBV12-3/TRBV12-4; CDR3 length: 11; J gene: TRBJ2-7; CDR3 protein: ASMLTGYHEQY
V gene: TRBV12-5; CDR3 length: 12; J gene: TRBJ1-1; CDR3 protein: ASGLVYGATEAF
V gene: TRBV4-1; CDR3 length: 12; J gene: TRBJ2-1; CDR3 protein: ASSLPGTRGEQF
V gene: TRBV11-2; CDR3 length: 14; J gene: TRBJ2-1; CDR3 protein: ASSPWGLAGANEQF
V gene: TRBV6-5; CDR3 length: 15; J gene: TRBJ2-7; CDR3 protein: ASSYGGGPSYVSEQY
V gene: TRBV7-9; CDR3 length: 13; J gene: TRBJ1-6; CDR3 protein: ASSFGRRGNSPLH
V gene: TRBV5-1; CDR3 length: 17; J gene: TRBJ2-5; CDR3 protein: ASSLLRPRVGSFEETQY
V gene: TRBV15; CDR3 length: 14; J gene: TRBJ2-1; CDR3 protein: ATSRDGREGGDEQF
V gene: TRBV11-2; CDR3 length: 10; J gene: TRBJ2-1; CDR3 protein: ASSLEQVKQF
V gene: TRBV28; CDR3 length: 12; J gene: TRBJ1-4; CDR3 protein: ASSPTGNLEKLF
V gene: TRBV5-1; CDR3 length: 12; J gene: TRBJ1-1; CDR3 protein: ASSLGPSRTEAF
V gene: TRBV6-5; CDR3 length: 11; J gene: TRBJ2-1; CDR3 protein: ASSYMGYNEQF
V gene: TRBV10-3; CDR3 length: 10; J gene: TRBJ2-1; CDR3 protein: AISTGTLEQF
V gene: TRBV29-1; CDR3 length: 12; J gene: TRBJ2-7; CDR3 protein: SVGPGEISYEQY
V gene: TRBV2; CDR3 length: 10; J gene: TRBJ2-3; CDR3 protein: ASSGRRDTQY
V gene: TRBV5-1; CDR3 length: 13; J gene: TRBJ2-7; CDR3 protein: ASSHGLVGAYEQY
V gene: TRBV12-3/TRBV12-4; CDR3 length: 16; J gene: TRBJ2-2; CDR3 protein: ASSLAQLAERITGELF
V gene: TRBV3-1; CDR3 length: 12; J gene: TRBJ2-3; CDR3 protein: ASSQLAGGDTQY
V gene: TRBV10-3; CDR3 length: 11; J gene: TRBJ2-2; CDR3 protein: AINRDFTGELF
V gene: TRBV18; CDR3 length: 10; J gene: TRBJ2-1; CDR3 protein: ASSPPGPLLF
V gene: TRBV5-4; CDR3 length: 12; J gene: TRBJ1-1; CDR3 protein: ASSWDGMNTEAF
V gene: TRBV4-2; CDR3 length: 14; J gene: TRBJ2-5; CDR3 protein: ASSQTGLAGRETQY
V gene: TRBV5-1; CDR3 length: 13; J gene: TRBJ2-1; CDR3 protein: ASSLALAPNNEQF
V gene: TRBV20-1; CDR3 length: 12; J gene: TRBJ2-7; CDR3 protein: SATKRDRTYEQY
V gene: TRBV20-1; CDR3 length: 14; J gene: TRBJ2-1; CDR3 protein: SAKSSGRAPYNEQF